This T cell receptor beta chain was documented in a study of cytomegalovirus exposure and HLA in healthy donors. Overall study findings and caveats: Being indistinguishable, some V segments were excluded, TRBV6-2 and TRBV6-3 among them. Highly shared sequence variants in one cluster were likely a sequencing artifact.

The table lists this clone with a count of one. The target antigen is unknown. The sample contains more than one DNA sequence encoding this CDR3. The CDR3 is 13 amino acids. Between the trimmed V and J ends, which lost 3 bases and 4 bases, there was a span of 10 bases. From germline, CDR1 is MNHNS and CDR2 SASEGT. PCR employed 60 Vbeta and 13 Jbeta primers. Generated by immunoSEQ multiplex PCR, the TCRdb table keeps only in-frame clones and is missing some. The data contain about 160,000 clones, approximately 80% of them seen just once; the ten biggest clones take up 1.5% to 2%. This TCR derives from a woman aged 18-29 years in good health and CMV-seronegative. Sequenced sample: PBMCs. This chain joins TRBV6-1 and TRBJ2-7; possibly TRBD2 for D (7 bases). The CDR3, as DNA: TGTGCCAGCAGTGAGAGCGGGACATACGAGCAGTACTTC. Its translation: CASSESGTYEQYF.